The rows below give T cell receptor beta chains drawn from one sample of a study of CD8+ T cells in alopecia areata. Measured with immunoSEQ multiplex PCR; TCRdb has only the in-frame clones, and not every one. The sample has around 140,000 clones, roughly 50% seen once. The source was CD8+ T cells sorted from blood, collected at week 4, from a patient treated with tofacitinib. The receptor set was obtained from a human donor with alopecia areata. CDR3s include the opening cysteine and the closing phenylalanine or tryptophan. A D gene is named only where the DNA matches it firmly. The size of a clone is reported for some rows only, either as once, few or many, or as a class for expanded clones.

. TRBJ2-1 TRBV20-1 once TGCAGTGCTCTTGAGAGTGAGCAGTTCTTC CSALESEQFF
. TRBJ2-7 TRBV30 . TGTGCCTGGAGCAAACAAGGGGACTGGCGGGACGAGCAGTACTTC CAWSKQGDWRDEQYF
. TRBJ2-3 TRBV4-1 . TGCGCCAGCAGCCAAGATGACCTACATTCAGGAGATACGCAGTATTTT CASSQDDLHSGDTQYF
TRBD2 TRBJ2-7 TRBV13 . TGTGCCAGCAGCTTACTAGCGGGGGGCTTACTGGACTACGAGCAGTACTTC CASSLLAGGLLDYEQYF
. TRBJ2-7 TRBV4-1 . TGCGCCAGCCGGGTAAACCCCTCACGATCCTACGAGCAGTACTTC CASRVNPSRSYEQYF
TRBD1 TRBJ2-5 TRBV6-5 . TGTGCCAGCAGTTACGGACAGGGGTTAGAGACCCAGTACTTC CASSYGQGLETQYF
. TRBJ1-1 TRBV27 . TGTGCCAGCAGTTTAACAGGGAGCACTGAAGCTTTCTTT CASSLTGSTEAFF
TRBD2 TRBJ2-5 TRBV7-9 few TGTGCCAGCAGCTCCAAGCGGGGGATGGAGACCCAGTACTTC CASSSKRGMETQYF
. TRBJ2-1 TRBV2 . TGTGCCAGCCTCTTGGACTCGGGTGAGCAGTTCTTC CASLLDSGEQFF
. TRBJ2-5 TRBV4-2 . TGTGCCAGCAGCCAAACAATCTCCCAAGAGACCCAGTACTTC CASSQTISQETQYF
TRBD1 TRBJ2-3 TRBV27 . TGTGCCAGCAGTACAGGGGCCAGCACAGATACGCAGTATTTT CASSTGASTDTQYF
. TRBJ2-5 TRBV4-3 . TGCGCCAGCAGCCAAGGATTGGGTAGTCTAGAGACCCAGTACTTC CASSQGLGSLETQYF
. TRBJ2-7 TRBV29-1 few TGCAGCGTTTCAGCGGAGCCTTACGAGCAGTACTTC CSVSAEPYEQYF
TRBD2 TRBJ2-5 TRBV11-2 . TGTGCCAGCAGCGAATCGGGGGGGACCCAGTACTTC CASSESGGTQYF
. TRBJ1-5 TRBV19 few TGTGCCAGTAGTATAGCGGACACCAATCAGCCCCAGCATTTT CASSIADTNQPQHF
. TRBJ1-2 TRBV9 . TGTGCCAGCAGCGTAGATGGGGACTCATATGGCTACACCTTC CASSVDGDSYGYTF
. TRBJ2-7 TRBV23-1 few TGCGCCAGCAGTCAATCAGAGCTAGGATACGAGCAGTACTTC CASSQSELGYEQYF
. TRBJ2-7 TRBV27 . TGTGCCAGCAGTCTCCGACAGTCCTACGAGCAGTACTTC CASSLRQSYEQYF
. TRBJ2-2 TRBV21-1 . TGTGCCAGCAGCAAAGGTCCGGAAGCCGGGGAGCTGTTTTTT CASSKGPEAGELFF
. TRBJ2-5 TRBV5-6 . TGTGCCAGCAGCTTGGGGGCAACCCAGTACTTC CASSLGATQYF
. TRBJ1-2 TRBV11-2 . TGTGCCAGCAGCCCGACAGGAGAGGCTAACTATGGCTACACCTTC CASSPTGEANYGYTF
. TRBJ2-7 TRBV25-1 . TGTGCCAGCAGTGATTTTTCCCAGGTCCAGTACGAGCAGTACTTC CASSDFSQVQYEQYF